This T cell receptor beta chain was retrieved from a study of T-cell reconstitution after alpha-beta-depleted transplantation in children. Findings and limits, study-wide: It was newly produced T cells that mostly accounted for T-cell counts and diversity one year after transplant. After transplant, high TCRbeta diversity at day 60 in some patients arose from surviving recipient T cells and thymic progenitors. The study reportedly traced alpha-beta T cells about two months after transplant to several hundred expanded graft clones.

Using unique molecular identifiers, the investigators prepared the TCRbeta library. From the PCR reads, TCRdb called clonotypes with MiXCR, one entry per CDR3 protein. The repertoire includes a few hundred thousand distinct CDR3 sequences, approximately 30% of them detected once, and 36% sits in the top ten. Only a few counts were recorded for this clonotype. Its antigen remains unidentified. V gave up 2 bases and J gave up 9 bases; unmatched junction bases: 3. Germline CDR1 reads SGDLS; CDR2 reads YYNGEE. The CDR3 loop spans 14 amino acids. This sample comprised PBMCs, obtained before TCRalphabeta/CD19-depleted stem cell transplant. The J gene is TRBJ2-2, the V gene TRBV9; TRBD1 matches at 11 bases. The sequence derives from a boy younger than two with Wiskott-Aldrich syndrome, due to receive a stem cell transplant. The chain's CDR3 is CASSVGQGARELFF. The CDR3 region has the DNA TGTGCCAGCAGCGTTGGACAGGGGGCGAGGGAGCTGTTTTTT.